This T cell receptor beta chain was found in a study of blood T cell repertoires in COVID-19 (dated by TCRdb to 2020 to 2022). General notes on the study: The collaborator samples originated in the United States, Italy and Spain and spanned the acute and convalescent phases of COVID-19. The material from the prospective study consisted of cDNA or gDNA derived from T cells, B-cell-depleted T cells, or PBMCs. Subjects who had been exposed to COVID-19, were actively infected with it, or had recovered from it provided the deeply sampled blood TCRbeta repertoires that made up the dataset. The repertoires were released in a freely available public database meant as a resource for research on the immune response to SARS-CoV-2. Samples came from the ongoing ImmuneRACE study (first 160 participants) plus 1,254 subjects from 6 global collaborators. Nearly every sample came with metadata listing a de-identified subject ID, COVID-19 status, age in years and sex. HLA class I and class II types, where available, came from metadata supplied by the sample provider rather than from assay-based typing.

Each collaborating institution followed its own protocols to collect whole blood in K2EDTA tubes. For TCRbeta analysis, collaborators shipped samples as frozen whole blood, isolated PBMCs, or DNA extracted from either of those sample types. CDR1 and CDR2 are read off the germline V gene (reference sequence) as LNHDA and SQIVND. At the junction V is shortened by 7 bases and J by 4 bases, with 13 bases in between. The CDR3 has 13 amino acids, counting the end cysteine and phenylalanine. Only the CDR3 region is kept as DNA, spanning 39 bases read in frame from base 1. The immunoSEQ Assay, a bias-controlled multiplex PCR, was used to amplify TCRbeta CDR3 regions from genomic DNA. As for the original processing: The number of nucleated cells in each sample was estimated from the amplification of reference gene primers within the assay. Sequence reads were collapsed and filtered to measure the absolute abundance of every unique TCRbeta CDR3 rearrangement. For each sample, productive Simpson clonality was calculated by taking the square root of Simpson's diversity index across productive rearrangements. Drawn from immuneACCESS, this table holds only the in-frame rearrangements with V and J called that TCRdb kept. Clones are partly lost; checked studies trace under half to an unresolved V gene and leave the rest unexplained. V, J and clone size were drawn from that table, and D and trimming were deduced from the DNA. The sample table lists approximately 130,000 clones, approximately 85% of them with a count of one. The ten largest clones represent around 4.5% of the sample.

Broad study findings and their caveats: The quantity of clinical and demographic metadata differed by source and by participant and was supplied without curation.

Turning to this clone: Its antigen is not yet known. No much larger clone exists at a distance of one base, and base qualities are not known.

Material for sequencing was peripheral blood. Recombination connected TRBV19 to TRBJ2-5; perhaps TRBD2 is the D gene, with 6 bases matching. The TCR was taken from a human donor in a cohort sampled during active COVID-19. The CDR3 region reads CASNPGVGETQYF. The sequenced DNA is TGTGCCAGTAATCCGGGAGTTGGAGAGACCCAGTACTTC. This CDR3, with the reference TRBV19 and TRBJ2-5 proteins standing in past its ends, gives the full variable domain DGGITQSPKYLFRKEGQNVTLSCEQNLNHDAMYWYRQDPGQGLRLIYYSQIVNDFQKGDIAEGYSVSREKKESFPLTVTSAQKNPTAFYLCASNPGVGETQYFGPGTRLLVL.